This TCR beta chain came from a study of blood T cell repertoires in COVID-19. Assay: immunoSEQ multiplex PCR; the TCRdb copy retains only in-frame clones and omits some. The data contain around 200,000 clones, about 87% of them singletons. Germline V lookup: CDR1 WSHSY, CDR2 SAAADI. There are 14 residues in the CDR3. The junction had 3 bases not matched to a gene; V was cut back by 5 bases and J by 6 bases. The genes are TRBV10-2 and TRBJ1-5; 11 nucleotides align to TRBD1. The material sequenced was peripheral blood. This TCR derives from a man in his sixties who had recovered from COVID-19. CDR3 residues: CASSSGQGAQPQHF. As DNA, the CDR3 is TGCGCCAGCAGTTCCGGACAGGGGGCTCAGCCCCAGCATTTT.